This paragraph covers one TCR beta chain sequence. The V end lost 0 bases, the J end lost 0 bases, and 10 bases lay between the germline ends. Germline-derived CDR1 and CDR2 are SGHDT and YYEEEE. CDR3 length: 15 amino acids. Using a J-beta primer mix together with a sample-barcoded 5' primer, a second PCR was run for roughly 6 to 12 cycles. Researchers report that a template-switch adaptor with 12 random nucleotides tagged each cDNA molecule. TCRdb analysed the 5' RACE reads with MiXCR anew, one entry per CDR3 protein. The sample consists of hundreds of thousands of distinct CDR3 sequences, 40% to 50% of them appearing once. This record belongs to a study of blood T cells in healthy people across ages.

The rearrangement links TRBV5-6 to TRBJ2-7; D is unresolved. The sequenced sample consisted of blood. This sequence originates from a man aged 55 to 70 in good health. As DNA, the CDR3 is TGTGCCAGCAGCTTGGGGGTAGGTATCTCCTACGAGCAGTACTTC. The encoded protein is CASSLGVGISYEQYF.